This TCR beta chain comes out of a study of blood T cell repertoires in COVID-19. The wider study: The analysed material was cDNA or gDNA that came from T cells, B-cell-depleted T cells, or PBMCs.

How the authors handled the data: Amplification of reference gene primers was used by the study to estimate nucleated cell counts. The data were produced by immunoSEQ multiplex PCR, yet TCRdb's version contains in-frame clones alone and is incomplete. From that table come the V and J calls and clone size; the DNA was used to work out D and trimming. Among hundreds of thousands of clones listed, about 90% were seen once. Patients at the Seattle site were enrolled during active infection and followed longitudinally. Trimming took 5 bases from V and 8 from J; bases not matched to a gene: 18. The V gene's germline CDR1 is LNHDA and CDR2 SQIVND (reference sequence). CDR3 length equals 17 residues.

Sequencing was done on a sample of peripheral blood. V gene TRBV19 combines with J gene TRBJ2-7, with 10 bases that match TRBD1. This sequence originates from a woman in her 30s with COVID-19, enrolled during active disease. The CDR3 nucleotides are TGTGCCAGTAGTTCGACTGACAGGGGGCGAGCGGATACCAAGCAGTACTTC. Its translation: CASSSTDRGRADTKQYF.